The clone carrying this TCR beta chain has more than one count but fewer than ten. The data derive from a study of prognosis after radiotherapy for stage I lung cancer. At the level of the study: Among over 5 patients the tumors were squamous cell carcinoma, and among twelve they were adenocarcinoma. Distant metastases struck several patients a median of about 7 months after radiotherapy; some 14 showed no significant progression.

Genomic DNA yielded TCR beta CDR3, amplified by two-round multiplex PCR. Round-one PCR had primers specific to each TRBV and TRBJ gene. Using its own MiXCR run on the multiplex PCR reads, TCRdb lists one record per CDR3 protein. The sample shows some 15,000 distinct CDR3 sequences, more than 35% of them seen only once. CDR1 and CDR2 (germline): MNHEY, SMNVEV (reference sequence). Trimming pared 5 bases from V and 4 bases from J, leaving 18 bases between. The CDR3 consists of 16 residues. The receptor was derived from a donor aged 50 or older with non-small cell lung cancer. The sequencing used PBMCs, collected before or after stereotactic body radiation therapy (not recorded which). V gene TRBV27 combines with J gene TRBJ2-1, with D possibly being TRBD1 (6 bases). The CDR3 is CASSTRDTAEYNEQFF. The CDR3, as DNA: TGTGCCAGCAGTACCAGGGACACGGCGGAGTACAATGAGCAGTTCTTC.